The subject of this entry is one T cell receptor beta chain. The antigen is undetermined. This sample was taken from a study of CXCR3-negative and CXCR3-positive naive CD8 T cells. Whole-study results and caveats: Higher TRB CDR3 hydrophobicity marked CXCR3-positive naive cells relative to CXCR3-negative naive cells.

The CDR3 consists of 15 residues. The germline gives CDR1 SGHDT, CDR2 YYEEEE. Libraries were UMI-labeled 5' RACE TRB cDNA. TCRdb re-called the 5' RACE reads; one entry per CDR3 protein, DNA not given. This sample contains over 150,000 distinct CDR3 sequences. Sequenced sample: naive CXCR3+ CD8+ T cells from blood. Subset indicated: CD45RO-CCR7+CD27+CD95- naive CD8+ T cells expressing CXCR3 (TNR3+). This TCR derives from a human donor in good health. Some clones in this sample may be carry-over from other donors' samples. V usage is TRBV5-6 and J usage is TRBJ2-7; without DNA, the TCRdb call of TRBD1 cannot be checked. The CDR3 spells CASSLGGGGPYEQYF.